Sequencing of this T cell receptor beta chain was carried out in a study of shared clonotypes between healthy human individuals (TCRdb year 2020). Regarding the research as a whole: A few men and two women, aged 18 to 49 years, made up the cohort. Each donor's leukapheresis produced roughly between roughly 0.85 and 9.5 billion PBMCs. Blood TCR repertoires of a handful of healthy adults were deeply sequenced to estimate repertoire size and the extent of clonotype sharing between individuals. For each donor, three plates each were used for CD4 naive and CD4 memory, two plates were used for CD8 naive, and one plate was used for CD8 memory. To increase sequencing depth and limit assay-specific biases, different laboratories used diverse techniques to prepare libraries and sequence TCR repertoires. What the research found in general, with its limitations: Naive subsets generally had larger estimated clonotype richness than memory subsets did. Sampling was limited to blood, and TCR repertoires in tissue likely differ from TCR repertoires in blood. Based on pairwise subsampling, the degree of clonotype sharing among donors was expected to be affected by sequencing depth. Incomplete sequencing was indicated by rarefaction of sorted-subset datasets, despite the large sequencing depth. The small number of donors limited the genetic and exposure-history diversity represented. Compared with non-shared clonotypes, clonotypes shared by all four sorted-subset donors had higher generation probabilities. Sharing across several donors was observed for 5% to 6.5% of naive CD4, 3.5% of naive CD8, 2% to 2.5% of memory CD4, and about 0.4% of memory CD8 clonotypes.

Using the deep immunoSEQ assay, multiplex PCR amplified TCR CDR3 regions from genomic DNA. Genomic DNA extracted from each cell subset was distributed evenly over all wells of several immunoSEQ 96-well plates, and each plate served as one replicate. For sorted subsets, each replicate PCR was loaded with 200 to 250 ng genomic DNA, equivalent to 25,000 to 35,000 T cell genomes. Purified libraries were measured with a Qubit 3.0 fluorometer, size-checked on a Bioanalyzer 2100, and measured again with the KAPA Library Quantification kit. Each immunoSEQ 96-well plate was sequenced on its own single-read 150-cycle Illumina NextSeq 550 flow cell. The paper's processing steps were these. Because the immunoSEQ output held only junctional sequences and lacked quality scores, the filtering could not match the filtering applied to full-length reads. To assign V/J genes and CDR3, sequences were annotated using PyIR, a Python wrapper for IgBLAST v1.9, with IMGT germline references. Any read was removed if the V/J assignment was weak (E-value above 1e-6), the CDR3 was missing, or the read contained stop codons, out-of-frame junctions, or ambiguous translated residues. V3J clonotypes were defined as sequences sharing an identical inferred V gene, J gene, and CDR3 amino acid sequence. To compute the percentage overlap between repertoires, the number of shared unique clonotypes was divided by the size of the smaller repertoire. RTK rarefaction, the Chao1 estimator, and Recon v2.1 estimates of unobserved clonotypes were used to assess repertoire richness. For all TCRbeta clonotypes obtained by the gDNA method from four donors, generation probabilities were computed with OLGA. The clones in this table, taken by TCRdb from immuneACCESS, are in-frame only. Not every clone is retained; where verified, under half of the shortfall comes from an unresolved V gene, and the cause of the rest is unknown. V and J calls and clone size follow that table, whereas D and trimming were derived from the DNA. Here the sample has over a million clones; around 95% occur a single time. The ten largest clones add up to approximately 1.1% of the sample.

Donors were healthy HIV-negative adults with no recently reported acute infections or vaccinations. All donors were Caucasian adults living in Nashville, Tennessee, USA. CD4+ T cells were enriched by magnetic negative selection; naive cells were then positively selected on CD45RA, and the negative fraction formed the memory subset. Blood was collected by leukapheresis, and PBMCs were isolated by Ficoll-Histopaque density gradient centrifugation and then cryopreserved in liquid nitrogen vapor phase. Purity and quantity of every magnetically sorted T cell population were checked by analytical flow cytometry. Genomic DNA was isolated from each sorted fraction and quantified by UV absorbance on a Nanodrop 2000c. The germline V gene yields MRHNA for CDR1 and SNTAGT for CDR2. At the junction V is shortened by 6 bases and J by 2 bases, with 12 bases in between. Taken from cysteine to phenylalanine, the CDR3 has 14 residues. Here the CDR3 DNA is all that survives: 42 bases in frame from base 1.

A note on this clone: It lacks a known antigen. Per-base qualities were not stored, and no clone one base away is much larger.

This sequence uses TRBV6-4 and TRBJ2-3; there is no confident call for the D gene. This clonotype originated in a man aged 25-40 years in good health. Sequenced sample: naive CD4+ T cells sorted from blood. What the cell subset or site label conveys for this sample: CD45RA+ positively selected. The CDR3 has the sequence CASRRDQATDTQYF. The DNA is as follows: TGTGCCAGCAGGAGAGATCAGGCCACAGATACGCAGTATTTT.